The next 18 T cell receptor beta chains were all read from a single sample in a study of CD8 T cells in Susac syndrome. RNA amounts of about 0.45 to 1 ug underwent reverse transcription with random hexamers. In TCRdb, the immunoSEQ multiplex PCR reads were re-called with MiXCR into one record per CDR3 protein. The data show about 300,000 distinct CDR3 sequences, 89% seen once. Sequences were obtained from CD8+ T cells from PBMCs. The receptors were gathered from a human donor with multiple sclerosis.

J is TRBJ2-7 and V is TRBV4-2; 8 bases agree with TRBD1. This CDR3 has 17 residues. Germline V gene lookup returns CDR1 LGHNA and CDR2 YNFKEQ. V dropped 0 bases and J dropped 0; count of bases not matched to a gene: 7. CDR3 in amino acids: CASSQDRSQGASYEQYF. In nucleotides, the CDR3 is TGTGCCAGCAGCCAAGATCGGAGTCAGGGGGCCTCCTACGAGCAGTACTTC.

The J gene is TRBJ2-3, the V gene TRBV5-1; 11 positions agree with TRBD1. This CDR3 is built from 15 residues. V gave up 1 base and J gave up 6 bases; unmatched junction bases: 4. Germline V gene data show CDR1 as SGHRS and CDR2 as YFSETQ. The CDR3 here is CASSLTDRGLDTQYF. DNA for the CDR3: TGCGCCAGCAGCTTGACGGACAGGGGGCTGGATACGCAGTATTTT.

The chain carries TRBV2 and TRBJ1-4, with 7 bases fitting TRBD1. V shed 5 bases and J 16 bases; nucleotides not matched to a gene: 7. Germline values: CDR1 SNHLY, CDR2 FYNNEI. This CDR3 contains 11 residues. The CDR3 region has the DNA TGTGCCAGCAGTCCGGGACAGCAGTCGTTTTTT. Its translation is CASSPGQQSFF.

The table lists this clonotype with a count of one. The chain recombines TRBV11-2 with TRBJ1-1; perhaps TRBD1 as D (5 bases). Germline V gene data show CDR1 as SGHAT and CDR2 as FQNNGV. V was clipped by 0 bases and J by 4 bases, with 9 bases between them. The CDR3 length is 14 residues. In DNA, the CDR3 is TGTGCCAGCAGCTTAGAAGGGGCGATCACTGAAGCTTTCTTT. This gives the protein CASSLEGAITEAFF.

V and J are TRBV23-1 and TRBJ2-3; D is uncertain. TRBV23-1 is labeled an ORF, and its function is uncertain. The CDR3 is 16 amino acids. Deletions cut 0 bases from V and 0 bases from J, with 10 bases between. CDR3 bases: TGCGCCAGCAGTCAATCAGGCAGGCTAAGCACAGATACGCAGTATTTT. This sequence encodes CASSQSGRLSTDTQYF.

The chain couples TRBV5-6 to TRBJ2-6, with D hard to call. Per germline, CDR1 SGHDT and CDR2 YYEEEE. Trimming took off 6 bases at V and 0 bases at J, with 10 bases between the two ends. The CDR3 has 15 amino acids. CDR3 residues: CASTPEGSGANVLTF. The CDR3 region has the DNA TGTGCCAGCACCCCAGAAGGCTCTGGGGCCAACGTCCTGACTTTC.

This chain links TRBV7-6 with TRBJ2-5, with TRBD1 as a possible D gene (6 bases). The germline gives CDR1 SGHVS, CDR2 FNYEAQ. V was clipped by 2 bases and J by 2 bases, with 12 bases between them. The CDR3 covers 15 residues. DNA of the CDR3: TGTGCCAGCAGCTTACAGGGGTTCTTACAAGAGACCCAGTACTTC. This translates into CASSLQGFLQETQYF.

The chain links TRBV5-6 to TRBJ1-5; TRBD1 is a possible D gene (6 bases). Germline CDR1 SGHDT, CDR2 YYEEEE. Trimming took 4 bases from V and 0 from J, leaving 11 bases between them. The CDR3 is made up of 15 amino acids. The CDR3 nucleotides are TGTGCCAGCAGCAGGACAGATTATAGCAATCAGCCCCAGCATTTT. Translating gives CASSRTDYSNQPQHF.

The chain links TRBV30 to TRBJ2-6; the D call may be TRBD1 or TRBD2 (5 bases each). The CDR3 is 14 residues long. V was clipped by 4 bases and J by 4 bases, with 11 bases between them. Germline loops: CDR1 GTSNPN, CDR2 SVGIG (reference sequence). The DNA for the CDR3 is TGTGCCTGGACCCACGGGGCGGGGGCCAACGTCCTGACTTTC. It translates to CAWTHGAGANVLTF.

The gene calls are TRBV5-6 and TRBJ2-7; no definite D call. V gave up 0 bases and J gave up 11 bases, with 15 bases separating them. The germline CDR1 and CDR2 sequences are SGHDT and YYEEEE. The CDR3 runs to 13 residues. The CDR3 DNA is TGTGCCAGCAGCTTGGGTGAGGAATTCTACGAGTACTTC. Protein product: CASSLGEEFYEYF.

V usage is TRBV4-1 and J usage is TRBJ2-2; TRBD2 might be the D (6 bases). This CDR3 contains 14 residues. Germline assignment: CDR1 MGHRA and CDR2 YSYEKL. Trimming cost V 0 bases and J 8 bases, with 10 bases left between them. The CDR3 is CASSQDWGRGELFF. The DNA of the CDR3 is TGCGCCAGCAGCCAAGATTGGGGGAGGGGGGAGCTGTTTTTT.

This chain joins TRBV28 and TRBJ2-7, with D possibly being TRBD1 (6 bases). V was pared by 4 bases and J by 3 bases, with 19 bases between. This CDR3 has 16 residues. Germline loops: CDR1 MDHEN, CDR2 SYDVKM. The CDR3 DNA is TGTGCCAGCAGTTCCCCCCGCCAGGGGTTCAGCTACGAGCAGTACTTC. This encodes CASSSPRQGFSYEQYF.

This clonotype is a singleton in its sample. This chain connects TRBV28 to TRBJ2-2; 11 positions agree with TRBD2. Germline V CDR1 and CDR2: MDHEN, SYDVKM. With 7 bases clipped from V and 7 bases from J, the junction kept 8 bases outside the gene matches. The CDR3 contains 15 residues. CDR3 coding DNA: TGTGCCAGCACGATTCTAGCGGGGGGTGACGGGGAGCTGTTTTTT. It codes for CASTILAGGDGELFF.

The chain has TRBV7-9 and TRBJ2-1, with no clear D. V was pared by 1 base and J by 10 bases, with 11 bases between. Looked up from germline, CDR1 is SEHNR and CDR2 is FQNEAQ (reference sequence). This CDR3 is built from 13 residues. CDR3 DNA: TGTGCCAGCAGCTTAGTTCGTGAACCCGAGCAGTTCTTC. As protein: CASSLVREPEQFF.

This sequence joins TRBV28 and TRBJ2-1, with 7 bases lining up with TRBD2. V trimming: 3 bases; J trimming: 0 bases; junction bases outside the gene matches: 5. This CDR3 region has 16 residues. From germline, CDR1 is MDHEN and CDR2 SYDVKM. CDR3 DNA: TGTGCCAGCAGTTTCGAAGCGGGGATCTCCTACAATGAGCAGTTCTTC. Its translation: CASSFEAGISYNEQFF.

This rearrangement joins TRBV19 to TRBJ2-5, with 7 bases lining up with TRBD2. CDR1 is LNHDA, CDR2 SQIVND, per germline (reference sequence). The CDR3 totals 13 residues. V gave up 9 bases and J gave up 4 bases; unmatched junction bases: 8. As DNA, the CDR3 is TGTGCCAGCGGGACCTCGGGAGGAGAGACCCAGTACTTC. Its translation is CASGTSGGETQYF.

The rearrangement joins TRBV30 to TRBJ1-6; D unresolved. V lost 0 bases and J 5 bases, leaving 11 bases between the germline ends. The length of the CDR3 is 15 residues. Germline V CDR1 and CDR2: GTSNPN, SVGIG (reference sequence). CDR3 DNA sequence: TGTGCCTGGAGTGTACTGGCCAGTGATAATTCACCCCTCCACTTT. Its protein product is CAWSVLASDNSPLHF.

This chain's CDR3 is CASSQDRYSGELFF. As DNA, the CDR3 is TGCGCCAGCAGCCAAGATCGGTATTCCGGGGAGCTGTTTTTT. The chain joins TRBV4-3 to TRBJ2-2; D gene uncertain. CDR3 length: 14 residues. The germline V and J ends were trimmed by 0 bases and 6 bases, with 8 bases remaining between them. Germline lookup yields CDR1 LGHNA and CDR2 YSLEER.